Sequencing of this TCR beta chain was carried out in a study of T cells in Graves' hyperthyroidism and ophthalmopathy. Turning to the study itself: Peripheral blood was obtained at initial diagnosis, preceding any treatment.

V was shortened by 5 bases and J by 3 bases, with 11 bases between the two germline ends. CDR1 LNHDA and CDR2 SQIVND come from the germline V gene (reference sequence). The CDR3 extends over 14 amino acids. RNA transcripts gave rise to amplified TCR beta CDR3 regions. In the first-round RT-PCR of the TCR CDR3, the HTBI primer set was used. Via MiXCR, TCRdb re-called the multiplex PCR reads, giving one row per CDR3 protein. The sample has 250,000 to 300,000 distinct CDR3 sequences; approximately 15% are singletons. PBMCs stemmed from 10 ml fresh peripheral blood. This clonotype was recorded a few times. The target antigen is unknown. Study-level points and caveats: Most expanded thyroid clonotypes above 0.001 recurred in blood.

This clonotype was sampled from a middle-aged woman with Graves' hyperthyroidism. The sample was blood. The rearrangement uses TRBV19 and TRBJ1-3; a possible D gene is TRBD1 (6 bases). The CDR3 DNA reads TGTGCCAGTAGTTCGGGGGCGCGTGGAAACACCATATATTTT. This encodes CASSSGARGNTIYF.